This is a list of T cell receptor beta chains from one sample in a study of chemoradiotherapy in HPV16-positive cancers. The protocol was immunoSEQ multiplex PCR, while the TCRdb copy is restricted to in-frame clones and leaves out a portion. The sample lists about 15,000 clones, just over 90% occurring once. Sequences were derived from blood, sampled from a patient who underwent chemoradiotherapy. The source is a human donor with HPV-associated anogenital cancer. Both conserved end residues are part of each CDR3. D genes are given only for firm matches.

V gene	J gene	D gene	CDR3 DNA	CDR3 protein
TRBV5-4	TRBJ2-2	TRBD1	TGTGCCAGCAGCGGGGGACAGTCGGACGGGGAGCTGTTTTTT	CASSGGQSDGELFF
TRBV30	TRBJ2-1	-	TGTGCCTGGAGCATTGGCCTCGGGACCCAACTTGGGGATGAGCAGTTCTTC	CAWSIGLGTQLGDEQFF
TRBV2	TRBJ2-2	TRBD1	TGTGCCAGCAGCGCACAGGGGATCACCGGGGAGCTGTTTTTT	CASSAQGITGELFF
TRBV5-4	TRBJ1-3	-	TGTGCCAGCAGCTTGTGGGGTTCTGGAAACACCATATATTTT	CASSLWGSGNTIYF
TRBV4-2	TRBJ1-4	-	TGTGCCAGCAGCCAAGCCAGGGCTTTTTCGTCTTATGAAAAACTGTTTTTT	CASSQARAFSSYEKLFF
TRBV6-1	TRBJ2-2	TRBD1	TGTGCCAGCAGTGCGCGAGGACGCCAGGGGGCCGGGGAGCTGTTTTTT	CASSARGRQGAGELFF
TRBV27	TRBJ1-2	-	TGTGCCAGCAGTCGGACCCAGGATTATGGCTACACCTTC	CASSRTQDYGYTF
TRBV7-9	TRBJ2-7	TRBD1	TGTGCCAGCAGCTTAGCGACAGGGAGAAGAGCCTACGAGCAGTACTTC	CASSLATGRRAYEQYF
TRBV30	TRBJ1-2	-	TGTGCCTGGACCCTGGGTCCTTACTATGGCTACACCTTC	CAWTLGPYYGYTF
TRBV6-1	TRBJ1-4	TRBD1	TGTGCCAGCAGCCTTATACAGGGGAGTAATGAAAAACTGTTTTTT	CASSLIQGSNEKLFF
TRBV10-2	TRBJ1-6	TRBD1	TGCGCCAGCAAACAGGGGCGTAATTCACCCCTCCACTTT	CASKQGRNSPLHF
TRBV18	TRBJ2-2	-	TGTGCCAGCTCACCTGACTCTCTATGGGGTGGCACCGGGGAGCTGTTTTTT	CASSPDSLWGGTGELFF
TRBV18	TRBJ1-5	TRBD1	TGTGCCAGCTCCCTTCTGGACAGGGTTGATCAGCCCCAGCATTTT	CASSLLDRVDQPQHF
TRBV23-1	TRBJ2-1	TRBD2	TGCGCCAGCAGTCAACCCCCCCAAGCGGGGGGAGTGGATGAGCAGTTCTTC	CASSQPPQAGGVDEQFF
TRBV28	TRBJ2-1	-	TGTGCCAGCATCCGCGGGGCCCTATCCTACAATGAGCAGTTCTTC	CASIRGALSYNEQFF
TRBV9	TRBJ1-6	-	TGTGCCAGCAGCGTTGAGACCACAGGGAATTCACCCCTCCACTTT	CASSVETTGNSPLHF
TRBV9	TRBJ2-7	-	TGTGCCAGCAGCGGCGACAGCGCGAACTACGAGCAGTACTTC	CASSGDSANYEQYF
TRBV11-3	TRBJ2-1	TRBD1	TGTGCCAGCAGCTTAGGACAGGGCTATGAGCAGTTCTTC	CASSLGQGYEQFF
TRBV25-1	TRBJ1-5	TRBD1	TGTGCCAGCAGCAGGGACAGTAGCAATCAGCCCCAGCATTTT	CASSRDSSNQPQHF
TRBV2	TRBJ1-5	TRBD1	TGTGCCAGCAGTCGACAGGGGAGGGGAGATCAGCCCCAGCATTTT	CASSRQGRGDQPQHF
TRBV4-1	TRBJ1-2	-	TGCGCCAGCAGCCACCGAACATTGGATGGCTACACCTTC	CASSHRTLDGYTF
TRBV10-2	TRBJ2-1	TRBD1	TGCGCCAGCAGGGGGGACAGGGGGTACAATGAGCAGTTCTTC	CASRGDRGYNEQFF
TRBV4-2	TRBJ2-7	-	TGTGCCAGCAGCCAAGAATTGTTTCGGCGTGAACTTCCAAACTCCTACGAGCAGTACTTC	CASSQELFRRELPNSYEQYF